This paragraph reports one TCR beta chain. Its antigen is not known. Sequenced by immunoSEQ multiplex PCR; TCRdb stores in-frame clones only, minus some. The sample yields roughly 100,000 clones, about 93% seen once. The CDR3 loop spans 14 amino acids. Trimming cost V 0 bases and J 5 bases, with 9 bases left between them. Germline loops: CDR1 SGHRS, CDR2 YFSETQ. This specimen comes from a study of siplizumab effects on memory and regulatory T cells. General study points: In siplizumab cultures, the suppressive function of proliferating Tregs remained unconfirmed. The Treg-derived share of mappable alloreactive CD4+ clones averaged about 69% with siplizumab and around 26% in controls. With siplizumab, cumulative frequency of CD4+ memory-derived alloreactive sequences dropped significantly. Unstimulated naive T cells seemed to show more diversity than memory cells did, and they also seemed to be among the major contributors to the alloresponse.

The J gene is TRBJ2-1, the V gene TRBV5-1; D not certain. The TCR sequence derives from a human donor in good health. The sample consisted of Tregs sorted from blood. CDR3 DNA sequence: TGCGCCAGCAGCTTGGAAACAGCCGACAATGAGCAGTTCTTC. It specifies CASSLETADNEQFF. The whole variable domain, filled in from reference TRBV5-1 and TRBJ2-1, reads KAGVTQTPRYLIKTRGQQVTLSCSPISGHRSVSWYQQTPGQGLQFLFEYFSETQRNKGNFPGRFSGRQFSNSRSEMNVSTLELGDSALYLCASSLETADNEQFFGPGTRLTVL.